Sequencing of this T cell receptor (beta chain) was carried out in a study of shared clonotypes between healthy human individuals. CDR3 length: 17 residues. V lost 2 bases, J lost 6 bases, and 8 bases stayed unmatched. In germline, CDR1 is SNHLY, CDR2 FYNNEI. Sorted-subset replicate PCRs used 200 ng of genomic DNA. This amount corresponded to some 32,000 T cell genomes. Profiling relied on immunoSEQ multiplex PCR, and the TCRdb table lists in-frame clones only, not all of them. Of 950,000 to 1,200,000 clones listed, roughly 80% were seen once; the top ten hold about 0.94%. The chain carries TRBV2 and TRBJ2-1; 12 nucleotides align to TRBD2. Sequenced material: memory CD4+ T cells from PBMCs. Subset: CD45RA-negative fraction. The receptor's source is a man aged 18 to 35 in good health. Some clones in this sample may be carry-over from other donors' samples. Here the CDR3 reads CASSERASGRATNEQFF. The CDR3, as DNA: TGTGCCAGCAGTGAAAGGGCTAGCGGGAGGGCCACCAATGAGCAGTTCTTC.